The clone carrying this TCR beta chain is labeled as medium-sized. What it recognizes is unknown. The data derive from a study of tumor-infiltrating lymphocytes in primary liver carcinoma. This CDR3 has 11 residues. The V end was cut by 2 bases, the J end by 5 bases, with 4 bases between. CDR1 is SQVTM and CDR2 is ANQGSEA in the germline V gene. Joint extraction of RNA and DNA used roughly 18-34 mg of bulk tissue that was unsorted. The patients, who had chronic HBV infection, were treatment-naive (untreated). cDNA specific to TCR beta was made from approximately 0.55 ug of total RNA, with a constant-region primer employed for priming. Libraries covering TCR beta were generated through three nested multiplex PCR rounds (using a slightly modified ARM-PCR). A C-beta reverse primer was combined with TRBV1-TRBV30 forward primers in the first two PCR rounds, and each round had around 10 cycles. TCRdb re-called the multiplex PCR reads with MiXCR, one entry per CDR3 protein. The sample holds 50,000 to 65,000 distinct CDR3 sequences, 71% seen once.

Findings and limits, study-wide: Compared with blood, tumor repertoires held significantly more in their top 250 clones.

The genes are TRBV29-1 and TRBJ2-1; D gene ambiguous. The receptor was isolated from a man aged 35 to 55 with primary liver carcinoma and hepatitis B virus infection. Material for sequencing was liver tumor tissue from sampling region 4. Subset reported: tumor region T4, right-lateral pole. CDR3 residues: CSVESNNEQFF. As DNA, the CDR3 is TGCAGCGTTGAAAGCAACAATGAGCAGTTCTTC.